The rows below give T cell receptor beta chains drawn from one sample of a study of monozygotic twins with inflammatory bowel disease. One entry per CDR3 protein, without DNA, is what TCRdb gives after re-calling the 5' RACE reads. The table lists roughly 160,000 distinct CDR3 sequences. The specimen was blood. The receptors come from a human donor with ulcerative colitis or Crohn's disease, or a healthy co-twin of an affected twin (not recorded which). Each CDR3 is given with its conserved first and last residue. Rows give clone size only sometimes, using once, few, many, or a class for an expanded clone.

clone size	V gene	J gene	CDR3 protein
NA	TRBV20-1	TRBJ2-5	CSARLGTVKETQYF
NA	TRBV19	TRBJ1-5	CASSRTPYSNQPQHF
NA	TRBV3-1	TRBJ2-3	CASSQVPVSGGRSDTQCF
NA	TRBV5-1	TRBJ2-1	CASSLRRGWAGLADNEQFF
NA	TRBV20-1	TRBJ2-4	CSARDQQKPKNIQYF
NA	TRBV25-1	TRBJ1-1	CASSEHKENTEAFF
NA	TRBV12-3/TRBV12-4	TRBJ2-5	CASSLHAKETQYF
NA	TRBV7-2	TRBJ2-1	CASSGSSGTYNEQFF
NA	TRBV6-1	TRBJ2-2	CASSSGRSTGELFF
NA	TRBV20-1	TRBJ1-5	CSARVADQPQHF
NA	TRBV20-1	TRBJ2-1	CSARHLAVSYNEQFF
NA	TRBV20-1	TRBJ2-1	CSASRSDSYNEQFF
NA	TRBV29-1	TRBJ1-1	CSVVQGPEVFF
NA	TRBV7-2	TRBJ2-5	CASSLVASGEETQYF
NA	TRBV28	TRBJ1-2	CASNPSGYGYTF
NA	TRBV7-8	TRBJ2-1	CASRSSSGGYNEQFF
NA	TRBV7-2	TRBJ2-1	CASSLLRAEYNEQFF
NA	TRBV29-1	TRBJ2-1	CSVGGQGNEQFF
medium-sized	TRBV29-1	TRBJ2-7	CSRRSGGNSYEQYF
NA	TRBV12-3/TRBV12-4	TRBJ1-5	CASSSGRSNQPQHF
NA	TRBV20-1	TRBJ2-3	CSARDHLRGGGSDTQYF
NA	TRBV29-1	TRBJ1-3	CSVGRGSGNTIYF
NA	TRBV20-1	TRBJ2-7	CSAPSGTSGSYEQYF
NA	TRBV20-1	TRBJ1-3	CSASPGADTGNTIYF
NA	TRBV5-4	TRBJ2-5	CASSWSGRAEETQYF
NA	TRBV27	TRBJ1-6	CASSSLESPRSPLHF
NA	TRBV5-1	TRBJ2-7	CASSLAGQYEQYF
NA	TRBV20-1	TRBJ2-4	CSARDPGGSKNIQYF
NA	TRBV4-3	TRBJ1-1	CASSQDQENTEAFF
NA	TRBV2	TRBJ2-5	CASSADLQETQYF
NA	TRBV7-8	TRBJ2-3	CASSLGGGYTQYF
NA	TRBV20-1	TRBJ1-5	CSAHRGGSNQPQHF
NA	TRBV18	TRBJ1-5	CASSPSGQGRQPQHF
NA	TRBV5-1	TRBJ2-7	CASSPTVGQGAYEQYF
NA	TRBV4-1	TRBJ2-2	CASSQAPGADTGELFF
NA	TRBV20-1	TRBJ1-1	CSARALTGQAGLRAFF
NA	TRBV7-8	TRBJ1-1	CASSLARENTEAFF
NA	TRBV5-1	TRBJ2-7	CASSFDRGTYEQYF
NA	TRBV5-1	TRBJ2-3	CASSPTTSGESTDTQYF
NA	TRBV6-5	TRBJ1-6	CASSSRPGQYNSPLHF
NA	TRBV4-3	TRBJ2-2	CASSQGFGGTNTGELFF
NA	TRBV12-3/TRBV12-4	TRBJ1-5	CASRPGIGPQHF
NA	TRBV7-2	TRBJ2-1	CASSLSTPQGAGEQFF
NA	TRBV7-3	TRBJ2-7	CASSQGLVPGYEQYF
NA	TRBV5-6	TRBJ1-4	CASRTGPDGEKLFF
NA	TRBV5-4	TRBJ1-1	CASSLEGLSTGNTEAFF
NA	TRBV20-1	TRBJ2-2	CSARGRGLVATGELFF
NA	TRBV6-2/TRBV6-3	TRBJ1-5	CASSYALPTGGPQHF
NA	TRBV4-1	TRBJ2-4	CASSQEIGTGMAKNIQYF
NA	TRBV20-1	TRBJ1-5	CSAAQGPVNQPQHF